These 22 T cell receptor beta chains share one sample of origin, sequenced in a study of cytomegalovirus exposure and HLA in healthy donors. Vbeta (60) and Jbeta (13) primers were used in the PCR. Repertoires were generated with immunoSEQ multiplex PCR, while TCRdb's copy carries only in-frame clones and drops some. This table has 100,000 to 150,000 clones, around three quarters appearing once. Sequenced: PBMCs. These TCRs come from a female donor in good health and CMV-seronegative.

The chain has TRBV28 and TRBJ2-7, with D maybe TRBD1 (6 bases). The CDR3 runs 14 residues. The germline gives CDR1 MDHEN, CDR2 SYDVKM. The V end lost 2 bases, the J end lost 4 bases, and 12 bases lay between the germline ends. CDR3 region: CASSLAGAGYEQYF. The CDR3 bases are TGTGCCAGCAGTTTAGCAGGGGCGGGTTACGAGCAGTACTTC.

V is TRBV28 and J is TRBJ1-2; 9 bases fit TRBD1. Trimming took 4 bases from V and 1 from J; bases not matched to a gene: 4. Germline CDR1 is MDHEN and CDR2 is SYDVKM. The CDR3 is 15 amino acids. CDR3: CASSSGQGRNYGYTF. DNA of the CDR3: TGTGCCAGCAGTTCCGGACAGGGGCGTAACTATGGCTACACCTTC.

This chain uses TRBV7-9 with TRBJ2-1; the D is unclear. V lost 5 bases and J 9 bases, leaving 8 bases between the germline ends. CDR3 length: 11 amino acids. Germline V gene data show CDR1 as SEHNR and CDR2 as FQNEAQ (reference sequence). DNA of the CDR3: TGTGCCAGCAGCGACATGGGTGAGCAGTTCTTC. Translated, it gives CASSDMGEQFF.

This chain links TRBV6-5 with TRBJ1-1; weak D call: TRBD1 (5 bases). The CDR3 consists of 14 residues. The germline CDR1 and CDR2 sequences are MNHEY and SVGAGI. The ends were cut back, 0 bases at V and 7 bases at J, with 12 bases in the middle. DNA of the CDR3: TGTGCCAGCAGTTACTCCTCCGACAGTATTGAAGCTTTCTTT. Amino acids: CASSYSSDSIEAFF.

The rearrangement joins TRBV7-8 to TRBJ1-5; 7 nucleotides match TRBD1. The CDR3 runs 16 residues. CDR1 is SGHVS and CDR2 is FQNEAQ in the germline V gene. The trim removed 2 bases at V and 3 bases at J, leaving 7 bases unmatched. The CDR3 coding sequence is TGTGCCAGCAGCTTATCTTACACAGGGGTCAATCAGCCCCAGCATTTT. This gives the protein CASSLSYTGVNQPQHF.

The rearrangement joins TRBV25-1 to TRBJ1-1, with no clear D. CDR1 and CDR2 from the germline V gene are MGHDK and SYGVNS. V lost 8 bases, J lost 10 bases, and 14 bases lay in between. CDR3 length: 11 amino acids. CDR3 region: CASSGLGRAFF. CDR3 nucleotide sequence: TGTGCCAGCTCCGGACTGGGAAGAGCTTTCTTT. Looking up the rest from reference TRBV25-1 and TRBJ1-1 gives the full variable domain: EADIYQTPRYLVIGTGKKITLECSQTMGHDKMYWYQQDPGMELHLIHYSYGVNSTEKGDLSSESTVSRIRTEHFPLTLESARPSHTSQYLCASSGLGRAFFGQGTRLTVV.

The chain is built from TRBV6-5 and TRBJ2-1; D may be TRBD1 (6 bases). This CDR3 has 15 amino acids. CDR1 is MNHEY, CDR2 SVGAGI, per germline. V gave up 3 bases and J gave up 4 bases, with 13 bases separating them. The CDR3: CASSYIQGYYNEQFF. CDR3 sequence (DNA): TGTGCCAGCAGTTATATACAGGGTTATTACAATGAGCAGTTCTTC.

V is TRBV27 and J is TRBJ1-6, with 9 bases aligning to TRBD1. Looked up from germline, CDR1 is MNHEY and CDR2 is SMNVEV (reference sequence). Trimming cost V 4 bases and J 10 bases; bases outside gene matches: 5. This CDR3 contains 14 residues. The CDR3 DNA reads TGTGCCAGCAGTTCCGGGACAGGGTCATCACCCCTCCACTTT. The encoded protein is CASSSGTGSSPLHF.

This clone appeared a single time. This rearrangement joins TRBV27 to TRBJ2-2, with D maybe TRBD1 (6 bases). CDR1 MNHEY and CDR2 SMNVEV come from the germline V gene (reference sequence). The ends were cut back, 3 bases at V and 5 bases at J, with 16 bases in the middle. The CDR3 is 16 amino acids. CDR3 nucleotide sequence: TGTGCCAGCAGTTTCTGGGACAACCGGAAAACCGGGGAGCTGTTTTTT. Its translation: CASSFWDNRKTGELFF.

This clone turned up a few times. This chain links TRBV2 with TRBJ2-4; 7 bases align to TRBD1. Trimming at V came to 6 bases and at J to 0 bases, leaving 8 bases not matched to a gene. CDR1 SNHLY and CDR2 FYNNEI come from the germline V gene. This CDR3 is 16 amino acids long. The CDR3 sequence is CASSPGTALAKNIQYF. The CDR3 DNA sequence: TGTGCCAGCAGCCCCGGGACAGCCCTAGCCAAAAACATTCAGTACTTC.

This clone turned up a few times. The chain carries TRBV7-9 and TRBJ2-7; 7 bases fit TRBD1. The CDR3 consists of 16 residues. Germline loops: CDR1 SEHNR, CDR2 FQNEAQ (reference sequence). The ends lost 5 bases at V and 3 bases at J; junction bases unmatched: 13. This CDR3 is CASSLSGSGQYYEQYF. In nucleotides, the CDR3 is TGTGCCAGCAGCCTCTCGGGGTCGGGACAGTACTACGAGCAGTACTTC.

CDR3 DNA: TGTGCCAGTAGTAGTCGACAGGGGTATCAGCCCCAGCATTTT. Residues: CASSSRQGYQPQHF. The J gene is TRBJ1-5, the V gene TRBV19; TRBD1 aligns across 8 bases. Germline V gene data show CDR1 as LNHDA and CDR2 as SQIVND (reference sequence). The length of the CDR3 is 14 residues. The junction had 4 bases not matched to a gene; V was cut back by 4 bases and J by 5 bases. Looking up the rest from reference TRBV19 and TRBJ1-5 gives the full variable domain: DGGITQSPKYLFRKEGQNVTLSCEQNLNHDAMYWYRQDPGQGLRLIYYSQIVNDFQKGDIAEGYSVSREKKESFPLTVTSAQKNPTAFYLCASSSRQGYQPQHFGDGTRLSIL.

The rearrangement uses TRBV14 and TRBJ2-7; TRBD1 is a possible D gene (5 bases). Per germline, CDR1 SGHDN and CDR2 FVKESK. The CDR3 extends over 14 amino acids. Trimming removed 4 bases from V and 5 bases from J, with 15 bases in between. The CDR3 DNA sequence: TGTGCCAGCAGCCCGGGCAGGGAATTCGACGAGCAGTACTTC. Translated, it gives CASSPGREFDEQYF. Based on the CDR3 plus reference TRBV14 and TRBJ2-7, the full variable domain is EAGVTQFPSHSVIEKGQTVTLRCDPISGHDNLYWYRRVMGKEIKFLLHFVKESKQDESGMPNNRFLAERTGGTYSTLKVQPAELEDSGVYFCASSPGREFDEQYFGPGTRLTVT.

This chain connects TRBV30 to TRBJ1-4; D perhaps matches TRBD1 (6 bases). CDR3 length equals 15 residues. Germline CDR1 and CDR2: GTSNPN and SVGIG (reference sequence). V gave up 8 bases and J gave up 8 bases, with 24 bases separating them. The CDR3 nucleotides read TGTGCCGGAACGGGTCTAGGGGCAAGGGGGGAAAAACTGTTTTTT. Residues: CAGTGLGARGEKLFF.

The chain uses TRBV27 and TRBJ1-3; D gene uncertain. V was clipped by 4 bases and J by 0 bases, with 4 bases between them. This CDR3 has 13 amino acids. CDR1 and CDR2 (germline): MNHEY, SMNVEV (reference sequence). The CDR3 region is CASSSFSGNTIYF. The DNA of the CDR3 is TGTGCCAGCAGTTCCTTCTCTGGAAACACCATATATTTT.

This clone occurred once. This chain links TRBV29-1 with TRBJ2-3; 12 positions agree with TRBD1. The V gene's germline CDR1 is SQVTM and CDR2 ANQGSEA. The junction had 6 bases not matched to a gene; V was cut back by 5 bases and J by 3 bases. The CDR3 is 15 amino acids. CDR3 DNA: TGCAGCGTTTCCGGGACAGGGGGCAGGACAGATACGCAGTATTTT. Amino acids: CSVSGTGGRTDTQYF.

The rearrangement links TRBV11-2 to TRBJ2-5; 8 nucleotides agree with TRBD1. The germline CDR1 and CDR2 sequences are SGHAT and FQNNGV. V shed 3 bases and J 2 bases; nucleotides not matched to a gene: 2. The length of the CDR3 is 14 residues. The CDR3 DNA sequence: TGTGCCAGCAGCTTTGGACAGGGACAAGAGACCCAGTACTTC. Translated, it gives CASSFGQGQETQYF.

The rearrangement uses TRBV7-6 and TRBJ2-5, with a tentative D call TRBD2 (5 bases). The CDR3 sequence is 13 residues long. From germline, CDR1 is SGHVS and CDR2 FNYEAQ. V was trimmed by 1 base and J by 7 bases, leaving 10 bases between them. The CDR3 region has the DNA TGTGCCAGCAGCTTAGGCGAGGGAGTGACCCAGTACTTC. The encoded protein is CASSLGEGVTQYF.

As to this clone: One junction end disagrees with the germline gene, perhaps due to a read error. This chain links TRBV6-1 with TRBJ2-7; TRBD1 might be the D (5 bases). Germline loops: CDR1 MNHNS, CDR2 SASEGT. This CDR3 is 13 amino acids long. The CDR3 nucleotides are TGTGCCAGCAGTAAAACAGGCTCCGACGAGCAGTACTTC. Translation: CASSKTGSDEQYF.

The V and J genes are TRBV2 and TRBJ2-5, with D unresolved. Germline lookup yields CDR1 SNHLY and CDR2 FYNNEI. V was clipped by 8 bases and J by 2 bases, with 6 bases between them. CDR3 size: 11 residues. DNA of the CDR3: TGTGCCAGCCTCCTTCAAGAGACCCAGTACTTC. Its translation: CASLLQETQYF. The full variable domain, rest sourced from reference TRBV2 and TRBJ2-5, is EPEVTQTPSHQVTQMGQEVILRCVPISNHLYFYWYRQILGQKVEFLVSFYNNEISEKSEIFDDQFSVERPDGSNFTLKIRSTKLEDSAMYFCASLLQETQYFGPGTRLLVL.

The chain combines TRBV2 with TRBJ2-7; the match to TRBD1 covers 10 bases. This CDR3 has 15 amino acids. Germline CDR1 and CDR2: SNHLY and FYNNEI. Trimming cost V 4 bases and J 2 bases; bases outside gene matches: 5. CDR3 loop: CASSAGTGVTYEQYF. The CDR3, as DNA: TGTGCCAGCAGTGCAGGGACAGGGGTTACCTACGAGCAGTACTTC.

This chain connects TRBV5-1 to TRBJ2-7, with no clear D. The CDR3 is 13 residues long. Germline values: CDR1 SGHRS, CDR2 YFSETQ. V was cut by 3 bases and J by 2 bases, with 9 bases left in between. The CDR3 spells CASSSVSAYEQYF. DNA of the CDR3: TGCGCCAGCAGCTCGGTATCCGCCTACGAGCAGTACTTC.